These T cell receptor beta chains were read from a single sample in a study of T cell changes during pregnancy in multiple sclerosis. This table comes from immunoSEQ multiplex PCR, and its TCRdb copy is limited to in-frame clones, with some not included. This sample has approximately 90,000 clones, with 90% to 95% found just once. This material consisted of peripheral blood, taken in the third trimester of pregnancy. All receptors derive from a female donor with multiple sclerosis, enrolled in a pregnancy study. The CDR3 runs from the conserved cysteine through the conserved F or W. A D gene is named only where the DNA matches it firmly. Part of the rows lack a size; the others show once, few, many or a class for expanded clones.

D gene,clone size,CDR3 length,V gene,J gene,CDR3 DNA,CDR3 protein
NA,once,14,TRBV4-2,TRBJ2-1,TGTGCCAGCAGCCAAGAGAGGGAGCGTAATGAGCAGTTCTTC,CASSQERERNEQFF
TRBD1,NA,12,TRBV29-1,TRBJ1-4,TGCAGCGGTGGACAGGGGATTGAAAAACTGTTTTTT,CSGGQGIEKLFF
NA,NA,15,TRBV18,TRBJ1-3,TGTGCCAGCTCACCACCGGGCCGGGGGGAGAACACCATATATTTT,CASSPPGRGENTIYF
TRBD2,once,16,TRBV19,TRBJ2-3,TGTGCCAGTAGTTCACCCCGGGACTACCGCACAGATACGCAGTATTTT,CASSSPRDYRTDTQYF
TRBD1,NA,12,TRBV29-1,TRBJ2-3,TGCAGCTTACAGGGGGCGGGAGATACGCAGTATTTT,CSLQGAGDTQYF
TRBD2,NA,16,TRBV18,TRBJ2-1,TGTGCCAGCTCACCAAGCCTAGCGGGACGCTACAATGAGCAGTTCTTC,CASSPSLAGRYNEQFF
TRBD1,few,16,TRBV5-5,TRBJ1-1,TGTGCCAGCAGGGGACGCTTACAGGGGGGAGGCACTGAAGCTTTCTTT,CASRGRLQGGGTEAFF
NA,NA,13,TRBV29-1,TRBJ2-3,TGCAGCGTTGAACAGGGGAGGGGAGATACGCAGTATTTT,CSVEQGRGDTQYF
NA,few,17,TRBV5-6,TRBJ1-3,TGTGCCAGCAGCCGCCCGCGGGGGCAGTCGGGTGGAAACACCATATATTTT,CASSRPRGQSGGNTIYF
TRBD1,NA,15,TRBV2,TRBJ1-1,TGTGCCAGCAGCGCTTCAGGGACAGGGCCCACTGAAGCTTTCTTT,CASSASGTGPTEAFF
NA,NA,13,TRBV6-1,TRBJ2-7,TGTGCCAGCAGAGGACAGACCTCCTACGAGCAGTACTTC,CASRGQTSYEQYF
NA,once,15,TRBV7-2,TRBJ1-1,TGTGCCAGCAGCCCTCAAAGCGGGCGGGGGACTGAAGCTTTCTTT,CASSPQSGRGTEAFF
TRBD1,NA,15,TRBV4-1,TRBJ2-7,TGCGCCAGCAGCCAACCCAGGACAGGCTCCTACGAGCAGTACTTC,CASSQPRTGSYEQYF
NA,NA,13,TRBV18,TRBJ2-3,TGTGCCAGCTCCCGAGGGGGTACAGATACGCAGTATTTT,CASSRGGTDTQYF
NA,NA,17,TRBV7-2,TRBJ2-1,TGTGCCAGCAGCCCTCGGGACACCCGTATCTCCTACAATGAGCAGTTCTTC,CASSPRDTRISYNEQFF
NA,NA,16,TRBV14,TRBJ2-2,TGTGCCAGCAGCCAAGACCCAGGGATAAACACCGGGGAGCTGTTTTTT,CASSQDPGINTGELFF
NA,NA,14,TRBV6-1,TRBJ2-7,TGTGCCAGCAGTGAGTCGGCAGGGTTCTACGAGCAGTACTTC,CASSESAGFYEQYF
NA,few,16,TRBV13,TRBJ2-7,TGTGCCAGCGGTCTCCCTCGGGGGGCTAGTAGCGGCGAGCAGTACTTC,CASGLPRGASSGEQYF
TRBD2,NA,20,TRBV10-1,TRBJ2-3,TGCGCCAGCAGTGAGTCGGATTCTCGGACTAGCGGTAAAAACACAGATACGCAGTATTTT,CASSESDSRTSGKNTDTQYF
NA,NA,14,TRBV15,TRBJ1-1,TGTGCCACCAGTAGCGGTCGGGATAACACTGAAGCTTTCTTT,CATSSGRDNTEAFF
NA,NA,12,TRBV28,TRBJ1-4,TGTGCCAGCAGTCCTGGACAGGAAAAACTGTTTTTT,CASSPGQEKLFF
NA,NA,15,TRBV7-9,TRBJ2-1,TGTGCCAGCAGCTCCCCAGAGGCGGGATACAATGAGCAGTTCTTC,CASSSPEAGYNEQFF
NA,few,13,TRBV27,TRBJ1-3,TGTGCCAGCCGGGAACGGTCTGGAAACACCATATATTTT,CASRERSGNTIYF
NA,once,14,TRBV28,TRBJ1-5,TGTGCCAGCAGTAGACTGATGAGCAATCAGCCCCAGCATTTT,CASSRLMSNQPQHF
NA,NA,14,TRBV5-1,TRBJ1-1,TGCGCCAGCAGCTTGGGGGGGGGCTCGGATGAAGCTTTCTTT,CASSLGGGSDEAFF
TRBD2,NA,17,TRBV5-1,TRBJ2-3,TGCGCCAGCAGCTTGGAGCCTAGCGGGAGCCCCACAGATACGCAGTATTTT,CASSLEPSGSPTDTQYF
NA,NA,14,TRBV5-1,TRBJ2-2,TGCGCCAGCAGCGTACAGGGAACCACCGGGGAGCTGTTTTTT,CASSVQGTTGELFF
TRBD2,NA,13,TRBV27,TRBJ2-7,TGTGCCAGCAGTTTAGGCGGGGGGAACGAGCAGTACTTC,CASSLGGGNEQYF
NA,NA,12,TRBV6-6,TRBJ2-7,TGTGCCAGCAGCAGCCTCAGGACTCGGCAGTACTTC,CASSSLRTRQYF
NA,NA,14,TRBV19,TRBJ1-4,TGTGCCAGTAGTATAGCACAGGGAGGGGAAAAACTGTTTTTT,CASSIAQGGEKLFF
TRBD1,NA,18,TRBV7-8,TRBJ1-3,TGTGCCAGCAGCCGGCAGGGGGGTCCTTACAACTCTGGAAACACCATATATTTT,CASSRQGGPYNSGNTIYF
NA,NA,14,TRBV6-5,TRBJ1-2,TGTGCCAGCAGTCCTATCGGACAGTACTATGGCTACACCTTC,CASSPIGQYYGYTF
NA,once,13,TRBV11-2,TRBJ2-1,TGTGCCAGCAGCTTAGATCGAACTCATGAGCAGTTCTTC,CASSLDRTHEQFF
TRBD1,NA,13,TRBV30,TRBJ2-7,TGTGCCTGGAGCTGGGACAGGGCCTACGAGCAGTACTTC,CAWSWDRAYEQYF
TRBD2,NA,15,TRBV5-1,TRBJ2-7,TGCGCCAGCAGCTTGGGGGCGGGAGGAGATTACGAGCAGTACTTC,CASSLGAGGDYEQYF
TRBD2,once,15,TRBV9,TRBJ2-7,TGTGCCAGCAGCGTAGATAGCGGGAGAGGCTACGAGCAGTACTTC,CASSVDSGRGYEQYF
NA,NA,12,TRBV30,TRBJ2-3,TGTGCCTACCTTACGGTGACAGATACGCAGTATTTT,CAYLTVTDTQYF
TRBD1,NA,14,TRBV27,TRBJ2-1,TGTGCCAGCAGTCTAGGACAGGGGCTGGATGAGCAGTTCTTC,CASSLGQGLDEQFF
NA,NA,13,TRBV30,TRBJ1-1,TGTGCCTGGAGTTCAGGGTTGGCCACTGAAGCTTTCTTT,CAWSSGLATEAFF
NA,NA,13,TRBV5-6,TRBJ1-5,TGTGCCAGCAGCCCATCAACAGGCCAGCCCCAGCATTTT,CASSPSTGQPQHF
NA,NA,13,TRBV9,TRBJ1-2,TGTGCCAGCAATTTTGTGGGGCAGGGTGGCTACACCTTC,CASNFVGQGGYTF
TRBD1,NA,18,TRBV11-2,TRBJ1-2,TGTGCCAGCAGCTTAGGCCCGAAGCAGGGGGCGCAAGACTATGGCTACACCTTC,CASSLGPKQGAQDYGYTF
NA,NA,12,TRBV10-1,TRBJ2-1,TGCGCCAGCAGTTCCCAGGGCAGTGAGCAGTTCTTC,CASSSQGSEQFF
TRBD1,NA,13,TRBV7-6,TRBJ1-1,TGTGCCAGCAGCTTCCAGGGGGCCACTGAAGCTTTCTTT,CASSFQGATEAFF
TRBD2,NA,17,TRBV5-1,TRBJ2-1,TGCGCCAGCAGCTTCCCTCCGACTAGCGGGACACACAATGAGCAGTTCTTC,CASSFPPTSGTHNEQFF
NA,NA,14,TRBV6-1,TRBJ2-2,TGTGCCAGCAGCCGAGAGCGGAGCCCTGGGGAGCTGTTTTTT,CASSRERSPGELFF
NA,NA,15,TRBV19,TRBJ1-1,TGTGCCAGTAGTATGTCGGGGGGGGGACGCACTGAAGCTTTCTTT,CASSMSGGGRTEAFF
NA,NA,15,TRBV30,TRBJ2-2,TGTGCCTGGAGTGTACTTATAGGGGGAACCGGGGAGCTGTTTTTT,CAWSVLIGGTGELFF
NA,NA,14,TRBV28,TRBJ1-1,TGTGCCATCGGCGTCGGACGGGAGAACACTGAAGCTTTCTTT,CAIGVGRENTEAFF